This T cell receptor (beta chain) was captured in a study of T cells in Graves' hyperthyroidism and ophthalmopathy (dated by TCRdb to about 2019). About the investigation overall: A discovery cohort of around 98 patients, about 44 with Graves' ophthalmopathy and approximately 55 with stable Graves' hyperthyroidism, was used to find distinguishing TCR V-J signatures. The paper describes TCR Vbeta CDR3 sequencing of about 140 peripheral blood samples, made up of 40 to 45 ophthalmopathy patients, more than 70 hyperthyroidism patients and roughly 17 progressor patients. After blood sampling, hyperthyroidism patients were treated with methimazole at a starting dose of 30 mg daily, and ophthalmopathy patients were treated with high-dose intravenous methylprednisolone. The study also compared thyroid tissue and blood T-cell repertoires from roughly six Graves' hyperthyroidism patients. For training and testing, the 80 to 100 patients in the discovery cohort were randomly divided in a 7:3 ratio. Whether ophthalmopathy could be predicted prospectively was tested in an independent validation cohort made up of approximately 19 hyperthyroidism patients plus 17 patients who later progressed to ophthalmopathy.

Overall study outcomes, separate from this receptor: Sample size was not statistically predetermined, and blinding of investigators to group allocation was not performed. Blood samples also contained most of the expanded thyroid clonotypes (frequency above 0.001), which suggests that blood repertoires may reflect thyroid immune responses. In validation, the model predicted progression to ophthalmopathy with over 60% sensitivity and roughly 75% specificity, a median of about 6.7 months before onset. A model built on a 13 V-J signature distinguished ophthalmopathy from stable hyperthyroidism, reaching around 88% sensitivity and 81.08% specificity in cross-validation and 80%/75% in testing.

The TCR beta CDR3 regions were amplified from RNA transcripts. For the first round of RT-PCR on the TCR CDR3, the HTBI primer set was used together with the Qiagen OneStep RT-PCR kit. Libraries were constructed in a second round of multiplex PCR, after which size selection and purification were carried out. The libraries were sequenced on an Illumina HiSeq2000 using paired-end 100 bp reads. The authors' pipeline ran thus. SOAPnuke was used to process the raw data, removing reads that contained adapters or uncalled bases, had a mean Phred below 15, or lacked an exact match to the constant primer or identifier. COPE v1.2.5 was used to merge high-quality paired reads, and clonotypes were defined as unique nucleotide sequences. MiTCR v1.1 was used to align clonotypes to the IMGT TRBV, TRBD and TRBJ reference segments. Only V-J combinations with frequency above 0.0001, covering approximately 99% of repertoires, were analysed. A TCS score was defined as the ratio of F50 (clonal expansion) to E x V (chaos), with BLOSUM62-based TCRdist applied between CDR3 peptides within each V-J. Welch's t-statistics and random forest reduced 450 to 600 V-J features to 10 to 15, which were used in a naive Bayes classifier (R e1071). The Morisita-Horn index was used to measure how similar the thyroid and blood repertoires were. TCRdb reworked the public reads: Q25 trimming with fastp, MiXCR clone assembly, productive beta chains retained. When rows share a CDR3 protein, they turn into one entry using the most common DNA and genes. Clone size and V and J calls follow TCRdb, not the original study. The sample table holds about 640,000 distinct CDR3 sequences, of which 40% to 55% were seen once. The ten biggest clones cover about 7% of the sample.

The germline V gene specifies MGHDK as CDR1 and SYGVNS as CDR2. The CDR3 holds 15 amino acids from the cysteine to the phenylalanine. The only DNA kept is the CDR3, 45 bases in frame from the first base. At the junction V is shortened by 3 bases and J by 8 bases; bases outside the gene matches: 12. Exclusion was applied to patients with uncontrolled infections, other autoimmune diseases, pregnancy or lactation. Diagnoses relied on clinical symptoms, serum thyroxine and TRAb, thyroid ultrasound and orbital computed tomography. Total RNA was extracted with Trizol reagent, and quality was checked on an Agilent 2100 Bioanalyzer. About this clonotype: The specificity of this receptor is unknown. Base qualities are missing; no much larger clone stands one base away.

The TCR comes from an adult man with Graves' disease, either hyperthyroidism or ophthalmopathy (not recorded which). Sample: peripheral blood or thyroid tissue (not recorded which). Recombination connected TRBV25-1 to TRBJ1-2; TRBD1 fits 7 bases in the junction. The nucleotide sequence is TGTGCCAGCAGTGAGGGCGCGGCAGGGGGGGAGGGCTACACCTTC. Its protein product is CASSEGAAGGEGYTF.